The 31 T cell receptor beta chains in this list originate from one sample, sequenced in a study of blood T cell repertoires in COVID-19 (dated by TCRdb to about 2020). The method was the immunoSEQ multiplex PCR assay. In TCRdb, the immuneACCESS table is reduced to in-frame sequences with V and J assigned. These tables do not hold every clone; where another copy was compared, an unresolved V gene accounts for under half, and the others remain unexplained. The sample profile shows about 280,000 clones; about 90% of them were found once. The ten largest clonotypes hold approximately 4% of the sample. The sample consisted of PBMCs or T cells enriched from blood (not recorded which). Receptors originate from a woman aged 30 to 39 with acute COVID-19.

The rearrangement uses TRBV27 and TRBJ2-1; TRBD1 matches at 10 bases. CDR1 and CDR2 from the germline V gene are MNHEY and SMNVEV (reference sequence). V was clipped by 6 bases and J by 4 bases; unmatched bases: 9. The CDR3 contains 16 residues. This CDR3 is CASSLSGTGVYNEQFF. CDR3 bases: TGTGCCAGCAGCCTCTCCGGGACAGGGGTATACAATGAGCAGTTCTTC.

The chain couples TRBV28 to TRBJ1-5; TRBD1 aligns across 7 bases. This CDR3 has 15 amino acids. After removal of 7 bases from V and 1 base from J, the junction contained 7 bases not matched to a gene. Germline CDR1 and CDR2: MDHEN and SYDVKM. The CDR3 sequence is CASTLWDRSNQPQHF. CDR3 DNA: TGTGCCAGCACCTTGTGGGACAGAAGCAATCAGCCCCAGCATTTT.

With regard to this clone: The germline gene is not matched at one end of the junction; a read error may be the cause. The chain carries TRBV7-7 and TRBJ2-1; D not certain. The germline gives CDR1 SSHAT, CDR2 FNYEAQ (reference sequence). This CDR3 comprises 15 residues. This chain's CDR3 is CASSSGVTSYNEQFF. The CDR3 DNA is TGTGCTAGCAGCTCGGGTGTCACGTCCTACAATGAGCAGTTCTTC.

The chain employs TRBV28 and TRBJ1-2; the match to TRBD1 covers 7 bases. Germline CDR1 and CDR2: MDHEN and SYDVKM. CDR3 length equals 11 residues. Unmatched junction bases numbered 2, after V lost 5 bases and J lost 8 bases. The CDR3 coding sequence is TGTGCCAGCAGTGACAGGGTCGGCTACACCTTC. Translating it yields CASSDRVGYTF.

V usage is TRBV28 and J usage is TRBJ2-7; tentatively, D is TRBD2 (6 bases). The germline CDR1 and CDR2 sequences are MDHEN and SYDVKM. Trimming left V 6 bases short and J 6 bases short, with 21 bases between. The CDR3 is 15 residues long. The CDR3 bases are TGTGCCAGCAGGCCAAACCGGGACTGGAGTGCCGAGCAGTACTTC. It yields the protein CASRPNRDWSAEQYF.

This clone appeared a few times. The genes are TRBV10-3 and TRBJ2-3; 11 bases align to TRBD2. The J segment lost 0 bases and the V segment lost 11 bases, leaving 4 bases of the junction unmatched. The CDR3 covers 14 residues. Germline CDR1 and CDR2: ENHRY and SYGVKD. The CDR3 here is CALRTSGSTDTQYF. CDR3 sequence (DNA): TGTGCCTTACGGACTAGCGGGAGCACAGATACGCAGTATTTT.

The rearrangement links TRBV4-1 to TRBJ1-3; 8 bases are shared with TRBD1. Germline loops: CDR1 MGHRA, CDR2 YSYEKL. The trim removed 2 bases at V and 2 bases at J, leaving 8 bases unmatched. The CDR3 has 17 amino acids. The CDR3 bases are TGCGCCAGCAGCCAACGGACAGGGAGGTTGGCTGGAAACACCATATATTTT. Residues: CASSQRTGRLAGNTIYF.

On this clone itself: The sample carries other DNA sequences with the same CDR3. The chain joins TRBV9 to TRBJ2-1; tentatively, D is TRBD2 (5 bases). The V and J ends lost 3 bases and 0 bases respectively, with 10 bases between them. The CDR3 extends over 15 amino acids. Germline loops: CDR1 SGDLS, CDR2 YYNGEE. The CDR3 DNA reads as TGTGCCAGCAGCGCATTGGGGAGCTCCTACAATGAGCAGTTCTTC. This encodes CASSALGSSYNEQFF.

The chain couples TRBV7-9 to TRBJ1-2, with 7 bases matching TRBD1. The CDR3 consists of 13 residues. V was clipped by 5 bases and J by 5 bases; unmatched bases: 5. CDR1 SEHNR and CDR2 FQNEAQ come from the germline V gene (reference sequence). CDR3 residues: CASSDGQVYGYTF. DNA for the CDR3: TGTGCCAGCAGCGATGGACAGGTTTATGGCTACACCTTC. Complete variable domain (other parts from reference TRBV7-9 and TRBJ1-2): DTGVSQNPRHKITKRGQNVTFRCDPISEHNRLYWYRQTLGQGPEFLTYFQNEAQLEKSRLLSDRFSAERPKGSFSTLEIQRTEQGDSAMYLCASSDGQVYGYTFGSGTRLTVV.

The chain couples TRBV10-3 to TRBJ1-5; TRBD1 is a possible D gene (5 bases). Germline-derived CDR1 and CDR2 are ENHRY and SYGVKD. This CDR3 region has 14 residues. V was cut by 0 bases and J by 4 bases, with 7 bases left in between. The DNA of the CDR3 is TGTGCCATCAGTGAGTCAGGGGCAAATCAGCCCCAGCATTTT. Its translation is CAISESGANQPQHF.

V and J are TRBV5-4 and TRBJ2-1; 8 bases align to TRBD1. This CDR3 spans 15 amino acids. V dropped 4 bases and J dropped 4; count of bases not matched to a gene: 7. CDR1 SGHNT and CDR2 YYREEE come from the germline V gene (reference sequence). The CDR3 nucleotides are TGTGCCAGCAGCACCGGGACAGGATTTTACAATGAGCAGTTCTTC. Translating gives CASSTGTGFYNEQFF.

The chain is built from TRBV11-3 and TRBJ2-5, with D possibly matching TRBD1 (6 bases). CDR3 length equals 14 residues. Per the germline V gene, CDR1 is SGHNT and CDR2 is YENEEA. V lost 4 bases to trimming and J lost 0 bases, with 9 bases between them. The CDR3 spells CASSSRDNQETQYF. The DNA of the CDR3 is TGTGCCAGCAGCTCACGGGACAACCAAGAGACCCAGTACTTC.

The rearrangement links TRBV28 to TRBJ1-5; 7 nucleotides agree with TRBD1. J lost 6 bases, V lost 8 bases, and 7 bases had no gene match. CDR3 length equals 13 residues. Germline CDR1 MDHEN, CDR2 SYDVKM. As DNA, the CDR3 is TGTGCCAGCGGTGACAGGGTCGGTCAGCCCCAGCATTTT. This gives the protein CASGDRVGQPQHF.

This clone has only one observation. CDR3 nucleotides: TGCAGCGTTGAGCGGGACGGCCTCTATAATTCACCCCTCCACTTT. It specifies CSVERDGLYNSPLHF. The chain employs TRBV29-1 and TRBJ1-6; a possible D gene is TRBD1 (5 bases). Germline values: CDR1 SQVTM, CDR2 ANQGSEA. The CDR3 loop spans 15 amino acids. Deletions cut 3 bases from V and 3 bases from J, with 12 bases between.

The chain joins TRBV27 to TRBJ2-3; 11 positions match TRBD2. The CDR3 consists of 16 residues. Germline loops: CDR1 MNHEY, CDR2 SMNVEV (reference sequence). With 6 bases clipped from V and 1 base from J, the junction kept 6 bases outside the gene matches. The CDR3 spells CASSGPGLAGTDTQYF. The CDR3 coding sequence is TGTGCCAGCAGCGGACCGGGACTAGCGGGCACAGATACGCAGTATTTT.

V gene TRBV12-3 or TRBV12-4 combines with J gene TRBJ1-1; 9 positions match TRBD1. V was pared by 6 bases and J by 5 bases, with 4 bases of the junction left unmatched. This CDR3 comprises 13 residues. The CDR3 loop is CASSQTGGTEAFF. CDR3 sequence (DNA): TGTGCCAGCAGCCAGACAGGGGGAACTGAAGCTTTCTTT.

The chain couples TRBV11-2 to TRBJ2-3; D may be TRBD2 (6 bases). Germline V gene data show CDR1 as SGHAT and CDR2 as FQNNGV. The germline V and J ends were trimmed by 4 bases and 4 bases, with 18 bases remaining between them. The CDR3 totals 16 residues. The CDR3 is CASSWRDAWSPDTQYF. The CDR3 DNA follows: TGTGCCAGCAGCTGGCGGGACGCCTGGTCCCCAGATACGCAGTATTTT. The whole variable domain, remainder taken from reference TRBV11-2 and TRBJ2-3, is EAGVAQSPRYKIIEKRQSVAFWCNPISGHATLYWYQQILGQGPKLLIQFQNNGVVDDSQLPKDRFSAERLKGVDSTLKIQPAKLEDSAVYLCASSWRDAWSPDTQYFGPGTRLTVL.

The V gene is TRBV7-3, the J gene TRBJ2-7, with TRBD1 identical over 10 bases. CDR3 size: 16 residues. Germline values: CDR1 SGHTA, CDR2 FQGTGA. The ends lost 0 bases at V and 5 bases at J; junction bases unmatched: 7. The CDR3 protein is CASSLTSGQGGNEQYF. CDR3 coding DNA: TGTGCCAGCAGCTTAACGTCAGGACAGGGGGGAAACGAGCAGTACTTC.

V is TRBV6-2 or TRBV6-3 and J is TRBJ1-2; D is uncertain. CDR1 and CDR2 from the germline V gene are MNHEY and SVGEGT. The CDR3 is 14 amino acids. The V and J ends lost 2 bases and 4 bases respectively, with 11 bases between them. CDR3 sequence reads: CASSYAGRVYGYTF. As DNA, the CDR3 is TGTGCCAGCAGTTACGCCGGGAGGGTCTATGGCTACACCTTC.

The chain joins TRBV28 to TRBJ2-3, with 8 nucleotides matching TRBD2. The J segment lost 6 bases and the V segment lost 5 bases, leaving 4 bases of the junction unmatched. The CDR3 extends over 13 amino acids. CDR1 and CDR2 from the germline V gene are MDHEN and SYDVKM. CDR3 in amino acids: CASSPSGSDTQYF. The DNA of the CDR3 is TGTGCCAGCAGTCCAAGCGGGAGCGATACGCAGTATTTT.

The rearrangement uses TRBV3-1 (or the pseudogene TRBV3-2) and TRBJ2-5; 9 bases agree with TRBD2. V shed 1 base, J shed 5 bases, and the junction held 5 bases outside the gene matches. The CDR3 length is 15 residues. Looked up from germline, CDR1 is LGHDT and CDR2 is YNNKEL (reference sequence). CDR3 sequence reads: CASSQVAGVRETQYF. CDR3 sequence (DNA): TGTGCCAGCAGCCAAGTAGCGGGAGTGAGGGAGACCCAGTACTTC.

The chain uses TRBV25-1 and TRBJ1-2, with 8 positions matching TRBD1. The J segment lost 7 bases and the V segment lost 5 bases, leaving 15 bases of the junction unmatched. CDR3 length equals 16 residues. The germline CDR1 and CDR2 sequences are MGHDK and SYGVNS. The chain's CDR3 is CASSPRTGPLGVGYTF. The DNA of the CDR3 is TGTGCCAGCAGTCCACGGACAGGGCCCCTGGGGGTTGGCTACACCTTC.

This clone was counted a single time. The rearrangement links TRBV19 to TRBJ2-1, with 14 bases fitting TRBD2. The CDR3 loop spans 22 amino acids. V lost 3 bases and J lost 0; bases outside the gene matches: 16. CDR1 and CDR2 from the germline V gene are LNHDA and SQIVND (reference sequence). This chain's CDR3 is CASSIMGEGTSGSESSYNEQFF. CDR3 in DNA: TGTGCCAGTAGTATTATGGGTGAGGGGACTAGCGGGAGTGAGTCCTCCTACAATGAGCAGTTCTTC.

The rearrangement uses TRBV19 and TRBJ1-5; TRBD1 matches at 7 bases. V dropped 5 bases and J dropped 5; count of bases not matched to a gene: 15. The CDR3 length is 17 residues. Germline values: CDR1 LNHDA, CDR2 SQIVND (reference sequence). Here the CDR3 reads CASSFPSDRYTDQPQHF. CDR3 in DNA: TGTGCCAGTAGTTTCCCGTCGGACAGGTACACCGATCAGCCCCAGCATTTT.

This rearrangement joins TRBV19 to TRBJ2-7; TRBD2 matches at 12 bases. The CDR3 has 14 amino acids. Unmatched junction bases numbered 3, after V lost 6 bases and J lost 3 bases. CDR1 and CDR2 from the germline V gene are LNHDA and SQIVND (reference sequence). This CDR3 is CASSPLAGGYEQYF. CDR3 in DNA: TGTGCCAGTAGCCCACTAGCGGGGGGCTACGAGCAGTACTTC.

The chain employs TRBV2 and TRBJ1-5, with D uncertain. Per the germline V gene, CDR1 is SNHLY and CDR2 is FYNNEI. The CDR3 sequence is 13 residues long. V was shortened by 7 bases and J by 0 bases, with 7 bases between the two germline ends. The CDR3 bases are TGTGCCAGCAACAGAGATAGCAATCAGCCCCAGCATTTT. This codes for CASNRDSNQPQHF. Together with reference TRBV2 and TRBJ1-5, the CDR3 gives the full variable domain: EPEVTQTPSHQVTQMGQEVILRCVPISNHLYFYWYRQILGQKVEFLVSFYNNEISEKSEIFDDQFSVERPDGSNFTLKIRSTKLEDSAMYFCASNRDSNQPQHFGDGTRLSIL.

The CDR3 is CASSQTSGSEQYF. In DNA, the CDR3 is TGTGCCAGCAGCCAGACTAGCGGGAGCGAGCAGTACTTC. This chain joins TRBV11-3 and TRBJ2-7, with 12 bases matching TRBD2. Germline V gene sequence: CDR1 SGHNT, CDR2 YENEEA. With 5 bases clipped from V and 6 bases from J, the junction kept 2 bases outside the gene matches. The CDR3 consists of 13 residues.

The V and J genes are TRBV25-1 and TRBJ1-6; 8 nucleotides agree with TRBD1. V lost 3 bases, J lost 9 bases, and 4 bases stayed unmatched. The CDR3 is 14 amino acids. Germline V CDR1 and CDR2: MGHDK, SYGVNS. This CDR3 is CASSDHGQGSPLHF. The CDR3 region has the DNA TGTGCCAGCAGTGATCATGGACAGGGTTCACCCCTCCACTTT.

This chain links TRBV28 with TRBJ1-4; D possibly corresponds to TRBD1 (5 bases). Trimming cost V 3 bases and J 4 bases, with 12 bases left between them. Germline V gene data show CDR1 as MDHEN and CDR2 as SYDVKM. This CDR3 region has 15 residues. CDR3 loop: CASSFGTGINEKLFF. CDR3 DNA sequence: TGTGCCAGCAGTTTCGGAACAGGCATTAATGAAAAACTGTTTTTT. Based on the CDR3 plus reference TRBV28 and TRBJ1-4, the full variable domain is DVKVTQSSRYLVKRTGEKVFLECVQDMDHENMFWYRQDPGLGLRLIYFSYDVKMKEKGDIPEGYSVSREKKERFSLILESASTNQTSMYLCASSFGTGINEKLFFGSGTQLSVL.

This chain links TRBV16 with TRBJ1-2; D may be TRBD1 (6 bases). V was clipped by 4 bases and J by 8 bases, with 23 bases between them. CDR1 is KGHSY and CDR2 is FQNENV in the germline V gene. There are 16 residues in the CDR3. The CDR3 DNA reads TGTGCCAGCAGCCCTTCAATGAGGACAGCCCAGGGGGGCTACACCTTC. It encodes CASSPSMRTAQGGYTF.

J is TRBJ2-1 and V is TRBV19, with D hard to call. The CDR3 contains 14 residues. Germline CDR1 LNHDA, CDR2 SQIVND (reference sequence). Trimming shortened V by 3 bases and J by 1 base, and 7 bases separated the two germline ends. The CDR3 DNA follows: TGTGCCAGTAGTATTGATACTTCCTACAATGAGCAGTTCTTC. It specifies CASSIDTSYNEQFF.